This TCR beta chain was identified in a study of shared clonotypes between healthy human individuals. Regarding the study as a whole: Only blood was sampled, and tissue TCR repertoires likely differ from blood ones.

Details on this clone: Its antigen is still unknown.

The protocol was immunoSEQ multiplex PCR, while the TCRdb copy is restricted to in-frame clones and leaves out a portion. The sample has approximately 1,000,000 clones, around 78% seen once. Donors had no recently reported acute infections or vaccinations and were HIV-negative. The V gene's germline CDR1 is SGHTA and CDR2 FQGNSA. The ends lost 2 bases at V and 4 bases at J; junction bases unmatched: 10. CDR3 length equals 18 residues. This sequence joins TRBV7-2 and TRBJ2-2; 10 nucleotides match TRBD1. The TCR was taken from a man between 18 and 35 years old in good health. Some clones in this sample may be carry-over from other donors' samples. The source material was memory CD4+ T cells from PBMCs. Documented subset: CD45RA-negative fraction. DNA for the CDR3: TGTGCCAGCAGCTTAACGACAGGGGGCCAGCGTCTCACCGGGGAGCTGTTTTTT. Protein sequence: CASSLTTGGQRLTGELFF.